The sequence of this T cell receptor beta chain was determined in a study of radiation and T cells in renal cell carcinoma (dated by TCRdb to about 2020). About the study as a whole: In total, roughly 51 samples underwent TCR beta sequencing: around 26 tumors plus 27 peripheral blood samples. A total of 4,016,671 unique CDR3 nucleotide sequences, encoding 2.5 million to 3 million unique CDR3 amino acid sequences, were found across all 55 or so samples. The study at large found these results: Because no pretreatment tumor biopsies were available, whether clonotypes were present in the tumor at baseline could not be determined. Compared with controls, irradiated tumors had higher TCR clonality, as the top 100 clonotypes made up an average of approximately 54% of the repertoire, versus around 45% in nephrectomy-only tumors. The single-armed trial design could not address effects of radiation dose or scheduling on the TCR repertoire. An increase in top tumor clonotypes in blood was observed from baseline to 2 weeks post-radiation, followed by contraction by 4 weeks, which was taken to suggest transient expansion of tumor-resident clones. A greater number of dominant CDR3 motifs was detected in irradiated tumors than in control tumors, and a larger share of the repertoire was occupied by these motifs in irradiated tumors than in control tumors. Only small tumor regions of roughly 1 g were available, so intratumoral heterogeneity was not captured.

In the case of this clone: There is no known antigen for this receptor. The sample holds no much larger clone one base away, and base qualities are not on file.

The immunoSEQ kit was used, according to the manufacturer's recommendations, to generate TCR beta libraries from genomic DNA. To prepare the libraries, a first multiplex PCR with proprietary primers was run, followed by a second PCR that added unique barcodes, and a bead cleanup was done after each round. A positive control reaction and a negative control reaction, both provided in the kit, were run with every batch of samples. The final libraries were assessed on an Agilent 4200 TapeStation D1000 ScreenTape, pooled by volume, and quantified by qPCR. Sequencing ran on an Illumina NextSeq500 with a MidOutput 150-cycle cartridge, using 156 Read1 and 15 Index1 cycles with kit custom primers. The pooled library was loaded at roughly 1 pM with about 20% PhiX control spiked in. For the original study's pipeline: Vendor-processed data were analyzed in R, and a clonotype was defined as all T cells sharing the same CDR3 nucleotide sequence. For clone abundance analyses, frequencies were normalized to the 10,000 most abundant clones per sample. Before analysis, public T cell clones were removed, and these numbered fewer than six per sample on average. Dominant motifs were analyzed with ImmunoMap using the PAM10 matrix, a gap penalty of 30, and a homology threshold of 0.3, and motifs with a cumulative frequency of at least 0.01 were considered dominant. A difference in abundance of at least 32-fold between compartments was used to define tumor-enriched and baseline blood-enriched clonotypes. The Baroni-Urbani and Buser coefficient was used to measure tumor-blood repertoire similarity, and groups were compared with two-tailed Wilcoxon tests in R. TCRdb holds this immuneACCESS table with in-frame rearrangements only. Some clones are missing; in checked studies, unresolved V genes explain under half, and the rest has no known cause. V and J calls and clone size are those listed in that table; D and trimming were worked out from the DNA. This sample comprises under 5,500 clones, around half of them detected only once. Roughly 57% of the sample is taken by the ten largest.

Read against the paper, the sample's time point label means: tumor resected at nephrectomy. The treatment or condition label on this specimen signifies: 15 Gy SBRT to primary tumor, nephrectomy 4 weeks later. Samples were obtained from a clinical trial, in which 15 Gy stereotactic body radiation therapy was delivered to primary renal cell carcinomas and nephrectomy was performed 4 weeks later. Every patient's renal cell carcinoma showed clear cell pathology. Tumor processing involved mechanical dissociation, digestion with collagenase/hyaluronidase at 37 degrees C, handling in gentleMACS C tubes, and storage in liquid nitrogen. Genomic DNA for TCR sequencing was prepared using the QIAamp DNA Blood Mini Kit (Qiagen). Only samples passing all quality control checks were included in the analyses. The trim is 6 bases for V and 3 bases for J, with a gap of 20 bases between the germline ends. Spanning cysteine to phenylalanine, the CDR3 consists of 15 amino acids. Solely the CDR3 DNA is kept, with 45 bases framed from the first base. CDR1 and CDR2 were assigned from the germline V gene as SQVTM and ANQGSEA.

The material was tumor tissue, obtained from a patient whose treatment included radiotherapy and nephrectomy. The chain was built from TRBV29-1 and TRBJ1-1; the D segment could be TRBD1, given 5 matching bases. The receptor was isolated from a man aged 55 to 70 with renal cell carcinoma. CDR3 sequence: CSVRGPHRGDTEAFF. The bases read TGCAGCGTCCGGGGACCTCACCGGGGTGACACTGAAGCTTTCTTT.